These 26 T cell receptor beta chains came from one sample sequenced in a study of cytomegalovirus exposure and HLA in healthy donors. Some clones are missing from TCRdb's copy, which holds only in-frame ones; the method was immunoSEQ multiplex PCR. The sample records about 130,000 clones, around 94% being singletons. The material sequenced was PBMCs. These receptor sequences come from a woman under 30 in good health and CMV-seronegative.

The genes are TRBV5-1 and TRBJ1-1, with D possibly being TRBD1 (6 bases). V was shortened by 1 base and J by 2 bases, with 9 bases between the two germline ends. This CDR3 has 14 amino acids. The germline gives CDR1 SGHRS, CDR2 YFSETQ. CDR3 nucleotide sequence: TGCGCCAGCAGCTTGACAGGGATTAACACTGAAGCTTTCTTT. This translates into CASSLTGINTEAFF.

This clone was seen a single time. The chain recombines TRBV27 with TRBJ2-1, with a weak D call TRBD2 (5 bases). Germline V lookup: CDR1 MNHEY, CDR2 SMNVEV (reference sequence). The CDR3 covers 15 residues. Between the trimmed V and J ends, which lost 3 bases and 2 bases, there was a span of 11 bases. The CDR3 is CASSLQAVPYNEQFF. CDR3 nucleotide sequence: TGTGCCAGCAGTTTGCAAGCGGTCCCCTACAATGAGCAGTTCTTC.

The chain recombines TRBV5-1 with TRBJ1-6, with D perhaps TRBD1 (5 bases). Trimming shortened V by 1 base and J by 4 bases, and 15 bases separated the two germline ends. CDR1 is SGHRS and CDR2 is YFSETQ in the germline V gene. The CDR3 extends over 17 amino acids. The CDR3 DNA follows: TGCGCCAGCAGCTTGAGTTTCAGGGATCTGTATAATTCACCCCTCCACTTT. It yields the protein CASSLSFRDLYNSPLHF.

The chain is built from TRBV6-1 and TRBJ2-1; D gene unclear. The CDR3 loop spans 13 amino acids. Germline CDR1 and CDR2: MNHNS and SASEGT. Trimming removed 1 base from V and 7 bases from J, with 8 bases in between. This CDR3 is CASSEGGENEQFF. The CDR3 nucleotides are TGTGCCAGCAGTGAAGGAGGCGAAAATGAGCAGTTCTTC.

The chain couples TRBV6-5 to TRBJ2-5, with a tentative D call TRBD2 (6 bases). The CDR3 has 14 residues. Per the germline V gene, CDR1 is MNHEY and CDR2 is SVGAGI. V shed 2 bases and J shed 4 bases, with 11 bases lying between them. The CDR3 region has the DNA TGTGCCAGCAGTTACGAAGGGGAGGTAGAGACCCAGTACTTC. It yields the protein CASSYEGEVETQYF.

This rearrangement joins TRBV28 to TRBJ2-3; D might be TRBD2 (7 bases). Trimming shortened V by 5 bases and J by 3 bases, and 15 bases separated the two germline ends. The CDR3 loop spans 15 amino acids. Germline V lookup: CDR1 MDHEN, CDR2 SYDVKM. CDR3 in amino acids: CASSMAGAGTDTQYF. The CDR3 DNA follows: TGTGCCAGCAGTATGGCGGGGGCGGGTACAGATACGCAGTATTTT.

This clone appeared once. V usage is TRBV7-6 and J usage is TRBJ2-1; 7 nucleotides match TRBD2. Germline V gene data show CDR1 as SGHVS and CDR2 as FNYEAQ. After removal of 4 bases from V and 1 base from J, the junction contained 1 base not matched to a gene. This CDR3 region has 14 residues. The CDR3 sequence: CASSSGGSYNEQFF. CDR3 DNA: TGTGCCAGCAGCTCGGGGGGTTCCTACAATGAGCAGTTCTTC.

The rearrangement uses TRBV27 and TRBJ2-1; D not certain. In germline, CDR1 is MNHEY, CDR2 SMNVEV (reference sequence). CDR3 length: 12 residues. Trimming removed 0 bases from V and 7 bases from J, with 4 bases in between. CDR3 DNA: TGTGCCAGCAGTTTATCCGGGAATGAGCAGTTCTTC. It yields the protein CASSLSGNEQFF.

This clone was recorded once. The chain is built from TRBV2 and TRBJ1-2; no clear D. From germline, CDR1 is SNHLY and CDR2 FYNNEI. The length of the CDR3 is 18 residues. Trimming shortened V by 7 bases and J by 4 bases, and 28 bases separated the two germline ends. This CDR3 is CASTQTSKRNRLPYGYTF. The CDR3 nucleotides are TGTGCCAGCACCCAAACCTCGAAGCGGAATAGACTCCCCTATGGCTACACCTTC.

The rearrangement uses TRBV2 and TRBJ1-1; TRBD1 aligns across 8 bases. CDR3 length: 13 residues. The trim removed 6 bases at V and 6 bases at J, leaving 6 bases unmatched. Per the germline V gene, CDR1 is SNHLY and CDR2 is FYNNEI. The CDR3 region is CASRQGVGAEAFF. The CDR3 nucleotides read TGTGCCAGCAGACAGGGGGTTGGGGCTGAAGCTTTCTTT.

The genes are TRBV7-2 and TRBJ2-1; TRBD2 is a possible D gene (5 bases). Trimming removed 2 bases from V and 3 bases from J, with 17 bases in between. The V gene's germline CDR1 is SGHTA and CDR2 FQGNSA. CDR3 length: 17 amino acids. CDR3 loop: CASSLSRWSGRYNEQFF. CDR3 in DNA: TGTGCCAGCAGCTTAAGTCGTTGGAGCGGACGCTACAATGAGCAGTTCTTC.

The chain carries TRBV7-3 and TRBJ2-1; D is unresolved. The CDR3 sequence is 13 residues long. The germline V gene has CDR1 SGHTA and CDR2 FQGTGA. Between the trimmed V and J ends, which lost 1 base and 8 bases, there was a span of 9 bases. The CDR3 reads CASSLMAADEQFF. The CDR3 DNA follows: TGTGCCAGCAGCTTAATGGCCGCTGATGAGCAGTTCTTC. Together with reference TRBV7-3 and TRBJ2-1, the CDR3 gives the full variable domain: GAGVSQTPSNKVTEKGKYVELRCDPISGHTALYWYRQSLGQGPEFLIYFQGTGAADDSGLPNDRFFAVRPEGSVSTLKIQRTERGDSAVYLCASSLMAADEQFFGPGTRLTVL.

V usage is TRBV10-3 and J usage is TRBJ1-1, with 8 bases lining up with TRBD1. From germline, CDR1 is ENHRY and CDR2 SYGVKD. The CDR3 length is 14 residues. Trimming removed 7 bases from V and 4 bases from J; junction bases left unmatched: 8. The CDR3 region has the DNA TGTGCCATCAACCCGACAGGGGTTGGCACTGAAGCTTTCTTT. Its protein product is CAINPTGVGTEAFF.

V gene TRBV9 combines with J gene TRBJ2-1, with D maybe TRBD2 (5 bases). CDR1 is SGDLS, CDR2 YYNGEE, per germline. This CDR3 region has 15 residues. Trimming cost V 0 bases and J 9 bases, with 16 bases left between them. In DNA, the CDR3 is TGTGCCAGCAGCGTAGACTTTAGGGAGAGTCGTGAGCAGTTCTTC. Encoded protein: CASSVDFRESREQFF.

This chain connects TRBV7-2 to TRBJ1-4, with 9 bases identical to TRBD1. From germline, CDR1 is SGHTA and CDR2 FQGNSA. The CDR3 is 15 residues long. The ends lost 5 bases at V and 8 bases at J; junction bases unmatched: 9. CDR3 DNA sequence: TGTGCCAGCAGCGATATGGGACAGGGCGGGGAAAAACTGTTTTTT. This gives the protein CASSDMGQGGEKLFF.

The chain employs TRBV30 and TRBJ1-2; D perhaps matches TRBD1 (5 bases). CDR3 length equals 14 residues. The V and J ends lost 0 bases and 4 bases respectively, with 12 bases between them. In germline, CDR1 is GTSNPN, CDR2 SVGIG (reference sequence). The CDR3 protein is CAWSVAPQGYGYTF. The CDR3 DNA follows: TGTGCCTGGAGTGTTGCCCCCCAGGGCTATGGCTACACCTTC.

V gene TRBV5-4 combines with J gene TRBJ2-3; D gene unclear. Per germline, CDR1 SGHNT and CDR2 YYREEE (reference sequence). The V and J ends lost 0 bases and 0 bases respectively, with 11 bases between them. This CDR3 region has 16 residues. The CDR3 loop reads CASSLAGLGSTDTQYF. DNA of the CDR3: TGTGCCAGCAGCTTGGCCGGTCTAGGTAGCACAGATACGCAGTATTTT.

The chain couples TRBV5-1 to TRBJ1-6, with D perhaps TRBD1 (5 bases). Trimming removed 0 bases from V and 1 base from J, with 14 bases in between. The CDR3 runs to 18 residues. CDR1 and CDR2 from the germline V gene are SGHRS and YFSETQ. CDR3 DNA sequence: TGCGCCAGCAGCTTGGCCGGCGTCAGGGCGTCCTATAATTCACCCCTCCACTTT. This translates into CASSLAGVRASYNSPLHF.

This sequence joins TRBV5-1 and TRBJ2-7, with no clear D. The ends were cut back, 2 bases at V and 2 bases at J, with 11 bases in the middle. Germline V CDR1 and CDR2: SGHRS, YFSETQ. This CDR3 is 14 amino acids long. CDR3 in amino acids: CASSFRAFAYEQYF. CDR3 nucleotide sequence: TGCGCCAGCAGCTTCCGAGCATTCGCCTACGAGCAGTACTTC.

V usage is TRBV30 and J usage is TRBJ2-1, with D possibly TRBD2 on 5 matching bases. The CDR3 length is 14 residues. CDR1 GTSNPN and CDR2 SVGIG come from the germline V gene (reference sequence). V lost 1 base and J lost 7, with 14 bases in between. CDR3 in DNA: TGTGCCTGGAGTGGCCCCCCGGGCGGGAATGAGCAGTTCTTC. Amino acids: CAWSGPPGGNEQFF. Filled out from reference TRBV30 and TRBJ2-1, the complete variable domain reads SQTIHQWPATLVQPVGSPLSLECTVEGTSNPNLYWYRQAAGRGLQLLFYSVGIGQISSEVPQNLSASRPQDRQFILSSKKLLLSDSGFYLCAWSGPPGGNEQFFGPGTRLTVL.

The rearrangement links TRBV7-2 to TRBJ1-2, with D perhaps TRBD1 (6 bases). The CDR3 length is 15 residues. The ends were cut back, 1 base at V and 2 bases at J, with 11 bases in the middle. Germline V gene data show CDR1 as SGHTA and CDR2 as FQGNSA. The CDR3 coding sequence is TGTGCCAGCAGCTTAGGACCTGGACAGAACTATGGCTACACCTTC. Its protein product is CASSLGPGQNYGYTF.

V gene TRBV5-1 combines with J gene TRBJ1-4, with 12 bases fitting TRBD1. V dropped 4 bases and J dropped 8; count of bases not matched to a gene: 6. Germline V gene lookup returns CDR1 SGHRS and CDR2 YFSETQ. The CDR3 has 15 residues. For the CDR3, the DNA is TGCGCCAGCAGCAGGGGACAGGGGGCGGTCGAAAAACTGTTTTTT. It specifies CASSRGQGAVEKLFF.

This sequence joins TRBV30 and TRBJ2-5; TRBD2 might be the D (5 bases). Trimming took 5 bases from V and 4 from J, leaving 5 bases between them. The CDR3 has 10 residues. The germline CDR1 and CDR2 sequences are GTSNPN and SVGIG (reference sequence). The DNA of the CDR3 is TGTGCCTGGGCGGGAGAGACCCAGTACTTC. Translated: CAWAGETQYF.

The J gene is TRBJ2-7, the V gene TRBV29-1, with D unresolved. The V gene's germline CDR1 is SQVTM and CDR2 ANQGSEA. This CDR3 spans 13 amino acids. V lost 2 bases to trimming and J lost 3 bases, with 11 bases between them. DNA for the CDR3: TGCAGCGTTGAAAGTGACCTAGACTACGAGCAGTACTTC. Residues: CSVESDLDYEQYF.

This chain connects TRBV5-4 to TRBJ2-2, with 10 nucleotides matching TRBD2. This CDR3 has 14 residues. Germline assignment: CDR1 SGHNT and CDR2 YYREEE (reference sequence). The junction had 3 bases not matched to a gene; V was cut back by 7 bases and J by 3 bases. In DNA, the CDR3 is TGTGCCAGCGCTAGCGGGAGCGACACCGGGGAGCTGTTTTTT. It translates to CASASGSDTGELFF.

The chain couples TRBV2 to TRBJ1-1, with a tentative D call TRBD1 (6 bases). V shed 8 bases and J shed 12 bases, with 19 bases lying between them. This CDR3 contains 12 residues. Per germline, CDR1 SNHLY and CDR2 FYNNEI. CDR3 in amino acids: CASATQGTQPFF. CDR3 nucleotide sequence: TGTGCCAGCGCGACACAGGGCACTCAGCCTTTCTTT. The complete variable domain, with remaining parts taken from reference TRBV2 and TRBJ1-1, reads EPEVTQTPSHQVTQMGQEVILRCVPISNHLYFYWYRQILGQKVEFLVSFYNNEISEKSEIFDDQFSVERPDGSNFTLKIRSTKLEDSAMYFCASATQGTQPFFGQGTRLTVV.